This record covers a single T cell receptor (beta chain). TCRdb reprocessed the PCR reads via MiXCR. The table shows over 55,000 clones, with more than 25% occurring only once. These data originate in a study of metastatic and nonmetastatic thyroid tumors. The CDR3 runs to 14 residues. The V end lost 9 bases, the J end lost 0 bases, and 9 bases lay between the germline ends. There were no patients who had received any treatment before thyroid surgery. This TCR came from a female donor with papillary thyroid cancer or a benign thyroid nodule (not recorded which). Some clones in this sample may be carry-over from other donors' samples. The sequencing input was blood. This chain connects TRBV12-3 or TRBV12-4 to TRBJ2-6; no firm D call. This CDR3 is CASRGNSGANVLTF. CDR3 sequence (DNA): TGTGCCAGTCGTGGGAACTCTGGGGCCAACGTCCTGACTTTC.